Described below is a single T cell receptor (beta chain) sequence and its context. The data belong to a study of blood T cells in healthy people across ages. Alongside a J-beta primer mix, a sample-barcoded 5' primer served in a second PCR lasting about 6 to 11 cycles. TCRdb processed the 5' RACE reads anew with MiXCR; each CDR3 protein has one entry. The sample has about 540,000 distinct CDR3 sequences; nearly 25% are singletons. CDR1 is MNHNY and CDR2 is SVGAGI in the germline V gene (reference sequence). V was clipped by 0 bases and J by 5 bases, with 11 bases between them. The CDR3 covers 15 residues. This sample was shared with a second study, whose subject was T cells of mothers and their children.

V gene TRBV6-6 combines with J gene TRBJ1-5, with D maybe TRBD1 (6 bases). The TCR comes from a boy between 10 and 17 years old in good health. Sequenced: blood. The CDR3 loop reads CASSYSGTKHQPQHF. The CDR3 region has the DNA TGTGCCAGCAGTTACTCGGGGACAAAGCATCAGCCCCAGCATTTT.